A single sample is the source of the 32 T cell receptor beta chains below, sequenced in a study of T cells after yellow fever vaccination. TCRdb fed the 5' RACE reads into MiXCR, producing one record per CDR3 protein. The sample holds approximately 600,000 distinct CDR3 sequences, about 12% seen once. Here the sequenced sample was PBMCs, taken on the day of the yellow fever booster vaccination. The origin of the receptors is a man aged 25 to 45 who received the YFV17D yellow fever vaccine.

The CDR3 DNA is TGTGCCAGCAGCTTACAAACTCGGGAGACCCAGTACTTC. Translating it yields CASSLQTRETQYF. This sequence joins TRBV11-2 and TRBJ2-5; no firm D call. V was trimmed by 2 bases and J by 5 bases, leaving 9 bases between them. This CDR3 has 13 amino acids. Germline assignment: CDR1 SGHAT and CDR2 FQNNGV.

The rearrangement uses TRBV7-9 and TRBJ1-2; the match to TRBD1 covers 7 bases. J lost 4 bases, V lost 5 bases, and 13 bases had no gene match. Germline V lookup: CDR1 SEHNR, CDR2 FQNEAQ (reference sequence). CDR3 length equals 16 residues. The CDR3 region has the DNA TGTGCCAGCAGCCCAACCTCAGGGGGGCCTCGCTATGGCTACACCTTC. Protein product: CASSPTSGGPRYGYTF.

On this clonotype: Relative to the germline gene, one junction end is altered; a read error may explain this. The V gene is TRBV12-3 or TRBV12-4, the J gene TRBJ2-7, with TRBD1 matching over 10 bases. This CDR3 is built from 18 residues. CDR3 sequence (DNA): TGTACCAGCAGTTTTCTAGCACCCCGGGACAGGGGTGGGTCCGAGCAGTACTTC. Its translation: CTSSFLAPRDRGGSEQYF.

This clonotype was found a few times. The V call is TRBV10-3, the J call TRBJ2-5; D gene ambiguous. Germline CDR1 is ENHRY and CDR2 is SYGVKD. This CDR3 is built from 14 residues. V was clipped by 2 bases and J by 5 bases, with 12 bases between them. CDR3 protein: CAISERRTEETQYF. The CDR3 coding sequence is TGTGCCATCAGTGAGCGCCGGACCGAGGAGACCCAGTACTTC.

J is TRBJ1-3 and V is TRBV5-5; unclear D gene. Germline V gene sequence: CDR1 SGHKS, CDR2 YYEKEE (reference sequence). V lost 4 bases and J 1 base, leaving 12 bases between the germline ends. The CDR3 contains 15 residues. The CDR3 coding sequence is TGTGCCAGCAGCCGAGGACCAGCTTCTGGAAACACCATATATTTT. It codes for CASSRGPASGNTIYF.

This sequence joins TRBV12-3 or TRBV12-4 and TRBJ2-3; no firm D call. CDR3 length equals 14 residues. V lost 8 bases and J lost 1, with 13 bases in between. CDR3 in DNA: TGTGCCAGCTGGCTAGGGTCGGGCACAGATACGCAGTATTTT. Translation: CASWLGSGTDTQYF.

J is TRBJ2-3 and V is TRBV27, with 8 positions matching TRBD2. The germline V gene has CDR1 MNHEY and CDR2 SMNVEV (reference sequence). The CDR3 contains 12 residues. The CDR3 nucleotides are TGTATCCGGGAGGGCTACACAGATACGCAGTATTTT. Its protein product is CIREGYTDTQYF.

This clonotype turned up a few times. The chain carries TRBV6-2 or TRBV6-3 and TRBJ2-3, with TRBD2 matching 11 bases. CDR1 is MNHEY, CDR2 SVGEGT, per germline. Trimming at V came to 0 bases and at J to 5 bases, leaving 7 bases not matched to a gene. The CDR3 has 17 residues. CDR3 nucleotides: TGTGCCAGCAGTTACTCGATGGGACTAGCGGTCCTAGATACGCAGTATTTT. Its protein product is CASSYSMGLAVLDTQYF.

CDR3 DNA: TGTGCCAGCAGCAAAGGATGGGGGGCCTTAATCCAATCTGGGGCCAACGTCCTGACTTTC. Protein sequence: CASSKGWGALIQSGANVLTF. The chain recombines TRBV11-2 with TRBJ2-6; D is tentatively TRBD1 or TRBD2 (6 bases each). Germline lookup yields CDR1 SGHAT and CDR2 FQNNGV. Trimming removed 5 bases at V and 1 base at J, with 24 bases between. This CDR3 contains 20 residues.

V is TRBV6-7 and J is TRBJ1-2, with 7 bases matching TRBD1. TRBV6-7 is an ORF; its function is uncertain. The CDR3 extends over 14 amino acids. V shed 2 bases and J 8 bases; nucleotides not matched to a gene: 8. In nucleotides, the CDR3 is TGTGCCAGCAGTTACAGGACAGGCCTAGGCGGCTACACCTTC. It codes for CASSYRTGLGGYTF.

In this sample, this clonotype turned up a few times. The DNA of the CDR3 is TGTGCCAGCAGCTTAGATCGTGGACAGTACAATGAGCAGTTCTTC. The encoded protein is CASSLDRGQYNEQFF. This chain joins TRBV11-2 and TRBJ2-1; maybe TRBD1 (6 bases). The CDR3 has 15 amino acids. The V and J ends lost 0 bases and 4 bases respectively, with 10 bases between them. Germline loops: CDR1 SGHAT, CDR2 FQNNGV. The entire variable domain, with the rest obtained from reference TRBV11-2 and TRBJ2-1, is as follows: EAGVAQSPRYKIIEKRQSVAFWCNPISGHATLYWYQQILGQGPKLLIQFQNNGVVDDSQLPKDRFSAERLKGVDSTLKIQPAKLEDSAVYLCASSLDRGQYNEQFFGPGTRLTVL.

In the case of this clonotype: Given a much more abundant clone one base away, this may be a read error. The chain is built from TRBV7-2 and TRBJ2-2; 12 bases are shared with TRBD2. This CDR3 region has 16 residues. Germline V gene lookup returns CDR1 SGHTA and CDR2 FQGNSA. After removal of 1 base from V and 5 bases from J, the junction contained 2 bases not matched to a gene. This CDR3 is CASSLGTSGMTGELFF. The DNA for the CDR3 is TGTGCCAGCAGCTTAGGGACTAGCGGGATGACCGGGGAGCTGTTTTTT.

As for this clonotype: The junction shows a germline mismatch at one end, possibly a read error. The chain has TRBV12-3 or TRBV12-4 and TRBJ2-5; 11 bases fit TRBD2. This CDR3 is built from 15 residues. CDR3 in amino acids: CASSLLAGGGETQSF. The CDR3 DNA reads as TGTGCCAGCAGTTTGCTAGCGGGAGGAGGAGAGACCCAGTCCTTC.

This clonotype was detected only a few times. The rearrangement joins TRBV12-3 or TRBV12-4 to TRBJ1-3; D gene ambiguous. The CDR3 covers 15 residues. Trimming took off 5 bases at V and 0 bases at J, with 11 bases between the two ends. The CDR3 spells CASSRDTTSGNTIYF. The CDR3 bases are TGTGCCAGCAGTCGAGACACCACCTCTGGAAACACCATATATTTT.

This clonotype was seen only a few times. The V gene is TRBV12-3 or TRBV12-4, the J gene TRBJ2-1; 8 bases map to TRBD2. The CDR3 is 16 residues long. Germline trimming cut 6 bases from V and 0 bases from J; bases unmatched to any gene: 7. The CDR3 sequence: CASRSLLAGSYNEQFF. The CDR3 DNA is TGTGCCAGCAGGTCCCTTCTAGCGGGCTCCTACAATGAGCAGTTCTTC.

This clonotype has just a few counts. Here the CDR3 DNA reads TGTGCCAGTGGCTTCCAGGCCGGGGGGAATCAGCCCCAGCATTTT. Translation gives CASGFQAGGNQPQHF. This chain links TRBV19 with TRBJ1-5; D possibly corresponds to TRBD1 (5 bases). Germline V gives CDR1 LNHDA, CDR2 SQIVND (reference sequence). Between the trimmed V and J ends, which lost 8 bases and 4 bases, there was a span of 18 bases. The CDR3 runs to 15 residues.

This clonotype has only a few counts. V gene TRBV3-1 combines with J gene TRBJ1-1, with D unclear. This CDR3 has 13 residues. Germline V gene sequence: CDR1 LGHDT, CDR2 YNNKEL (reference sequence). Trimming took 4 bases from V and 5 from J, leaving 11 bases between them. As DNA, the CDR3 is TGTGCCAGCAGCCTGTTGAGGGAAACTGAAGCTTTCTTT. Translation gives CASSLLRETEAFF. The variable domain in full, with the rest retrieved from reference TRBV3-1 and TRBJ1-1, is DTAVSQTPKYLVTQMGNDKSIKCEQNLGHDTMYWYKQDSKKFLKIMFSYNNKELIINETVPNRFSPKSPDKAHLNLHINSLELGDSAVYFCASSLLRETEAFFGQGTRLTVV.

The V gene is TRBV12-3 or TRBV12-4, the J gene TRBJ2-1; 8 nucleotides match TRBD2. V gave up 5 bases and J gave up 7 bases; unmatched junction bases: 7. This CDR3 has 14 residues. CDR3 nucleotide sequence: TGTGCCAGCAGTGCCGGGACTAGTCAAAATGAGCAGTTCTTC. Amino acids: CASSAGTSQNEQFF.

This clonotype was recorded at least ten times. The chain joins TRBV6-1 to TRBJ2-7; 9 nucleotides align to TRBD1. The CDR3 is 14 amino acids. Trimming cost V 6 bases and J 7 bases; bases outside gene matches: 10. CDR1 is MNHNS and CDR2 is SASEGT in the germline V gene. The CDR3 DNA is TGTGCCAGCAGCCCGTACAGGGGGCCCGGGGAGCAGTACTTC. This gives the protein CASSPYRGPGEQYF.

This clonotype was observed a handful of times. This chain uses TRBV20-1 with TRBJ2-3, with D hard to call. The CDR3 spans 12 residues. The germline V gene encodes CDR1 DFQATT and CDR2 SNEGSKA (reference sequence). The CDR3 spells CSLKGQTDTQYF. The CDR3 DNA reads as TGCAGCCTTAAAGGGCAAACAGATACGCAGTATTTT.

This clonotype came up a few times. This sequence joins TRBV20-1 and TRBJ2-7; 7 positions match TRBD1. The CDR3 has 14 residues. V trimming: 0 bases; J trimming: 1 base; junction bases outside the gene matches: 3. Germline-derived CDR1 and CDR2 are DFQATT and SNEGSKA (reference sequence). The CDR3 region has the DNA TGCAGTGCTAGAGAGCGGACAGGATCCTACGAGCAGTACTTC. Amino acid sequence: CSARERTGSYEQYF.

This clonotype was seen a handful of times. V usage is TRBV5-1 and J usage is TRBJ2-1; 13 nucleotides line up with TRBD2. The CDR3 covers 18 residues. Trimming removed 9 bases from V and 2 bases from J; junction bases left unmatched: 14. Germline assignment: CDR1 SGHRS and CDR2 YFSETQ. This CDR3 reads CATSPGLAGAFTYNEQFF. In DNA form, the CDR3 reads TGCGCCACCTCACCCGGACTAGCGGGAGCCTTCACCTACAATGAGCAGTTCTTC.

The chain couples TRBV28 to TRBJ2-7; 9 positions agree with TRBD2. This CDR3 is built from 14 residues. The germline gives CDR1 MDHEN, CDR2 SYDVKM. The J segment lost 4 bases and the V segment lost 7 bases, leaving 8 bases of the junction unmatched. CDR3 coding DNA: TGTGCCAGCATCCAAGCGGGGGGCAGGTACGAGCAGTACTTC. Protein sequence: CASIQAGGRYEQYF.

This clonotype was seen a handful of times. V gene TRBV7-9 combines with J gene TRBJ2-3; TRBD2 matches 7 bases. This CDR3 is built from 15 residues. Trimming took 5 bases from V and 3 from J; bases not matched to a gene: 8. CDR1 and CDR2 from the germline V gene are SEHNR and FQNEAQ (reference sequence). CDR3 DNA: TGTGCCAGCAGCCGACTAGCCTCTTCGACAGATACGCAGTATTTT. This codes for CASSRLASSTDTQYF.

The V and J genes are TRBV12-3 or TRBV12-4 and TRBJ2-1; D assignment may be TRBD1 or TRBD2 (6 bases each). The CDR3 runs 14 residues. V lost 6 bases and J lost 6, with 15 bases in between. The CDR3 reads CASSKGGFGNEQFF. The CDR3 nucleotides read TGTGCCAGCAGCAAAGGGGGGTTTGGCAATGAGCAGTTCTTC.

This clonotype was counted ten times or more. V and J are TRBV7-6 and TRBJ1-2; 9 bases align to TRBD1. The CDR3 runs 15 residues. Germline trimming cut 5 bases from V and 4 bases from J; bases unmatched to any gene: 8. Per the germline V gene, CDR1 is SGHVS and CDR2 is FNYEAQ. The chain's CDR3 is CASSPIGQGSYGYTF. As DNA, the CDR3 is TGTGCCAGCAGCCCCATCGGACAGGGGAGCTATGGCTACACCTTC.

The rearrangement joins TRBV20-1 to TRBJ2-2, with D uncertain. The CDR3 runs to 12 residues. The germline V gene encodes CDR1 DFQATT and CDR2 SNEGSKA (reference sequence). V lost 6 bases and J lost 6, with 11 bases in between. The CDR3, as DNA: TGCAGTGCCCTGTTTGGCCCCGGGGAGCTGTTTTTT. Translating gives CSALFGPGELFF.

This clonotype has a handful of counts. The V gene is TRBV19, the J gene TRBJ2-3; TRBD1 might be the D (5 bases). V lost 7 bases and J lost 4, with 18 bases in between. The CDR3 is 15 amino acids. Germline CDR1 reads LNHDA; CDR2 reads SQIVND (reference sequence). The CDR3 is CASTSGKQASDTQYF. DNA for the CDR3: TGTGCCAGTACCTCAGGGAAACAGGCCTCAGATACGCAGTATTTT.

The rearrangement joins TRBV12-3 or TRBV12-4 to TRBJ1-2, with D uncertain. This CDR3 is built from 14 residues. Trimming cost V 2 bases and J 6 bases, with 13 bases left between them. Written as DNA, the CDR3 is TGTGCCAGCAGTTTACCCCCGGGAACTGATGGCTACACCTTC. Encoded protein: CASSLPPGTDGYTF.

This chain connects TRBV29-1 to TRBJ1-3; D remains ambiguous. This CDR3 spans 11 amino acids. Germline V gives CDR1 SQVTM, CDR2 ANQGSEA. Trimming shortened V by 3 bases and J by 4 bases, and 4 bases separated the two germline ends. In DNA form, the CDR3 reads TGCAGCGTTGAGTACGGAAACACCATATATTTT. It yields the protein CSVEYGNTIYF.

This clonotype was found a few times. DNA of the CDR3: TGTGCCAGCAGTAGACAGGATTACCAAGAGACCCAGTACTTC. It specifies CASSRQDYQETQYF. The chain combines TRBV6-2 or TRBV6-3 with TRBJ2-5; maybe TRBD1 (6 bases). Germline V gene lookup returns CDR1 MNHEY and CDR2 SVGEGT. Trimming shortened V by 5 bases and J by 0 bases, and 10 bases separated the two germline ends. CDR3 length: 14 residues.

This clonotype has only a few counts. The chain has TRBV28 and TRBJ2-1; no clear D. The CDR3 consists of 15 residues. Trimming removed 6 bases at V and 0 bases at J, with 12 bases between. In germline, CDR1 is MDHEN, CDR2 SYDVKM. The DNA of the CDR3 is TGTGCCAGCAGATCAATGGGTCGCTCCTACAATGAGCAGTTCTTC. It translates to CASRSMGRSYNEQFF.